This TCR beta chain stems from a study of blood T cells in healthy people across ages. Broader study findings: Long-lived and aged donors differed, with more naive CD4+ cells and higher diversity in the long-lived.

Notes on this clonotype: The antigen is unknown.

Sample-barcoded 5' priming and a J-beta primer mix drove a second PCR of roughly 6 to 12 cycles. All cDNA molecules were each tagged by a template-switch adaptor with 12 random nucleotides. TCRdb passed the 5' RACE reads through MiXCR, listing each CDR3 protein once. The sample lists approximately 670,000 distinct CDR3 sequences, around 38% seen once, with about 30% in the top ten. CDR1 SGHTA and CDR2 FQGNSA come from the germline V gene. CDR3 length: 14 amino acids. With 2 bases removed from V and 8 bases from J, the gap between germline ends came to 12 bases. Researchers report isolating at least 6.5 million PBMCs per sample. Every sample gave at least 5 micrograms of total RNA when it was extracted.

The chain couples TRBV7-2 to TRBJ1-4; D is possibly TRBD1 (6 bases). The receptor comes from a man aged 80 or over in good health. The sequenced material came from blood. The chain's CDR3 is CASSLMPGVEKLFF. In DNA form, the CDR3 reads TGTGCCAGCAGCTTAATGCCAGGGGTCGAAAAACTGTTTTTT.